The present T cell receptor (beta chain) was sequenced within a study of blood T cells in healthy people across ages. PCR was performed a second time for roughly 7 to 11 cycles using a sample-barcoded 5' primer and a J-beta primer mix. TCRdb independently ran MiXCR on the 5' RACE reads; one entry per CDR3 protein. The sample holds under 2,000,000 distinct CDR3 sequences; around half are singletons and the top ten take less than 2.5%. CDR1 is DFQATT, CDR2 SNEGSKA, per germline (reference sequence). The germline V and J ends were trimmed by 7 bases and 2 bases, with 11 bases remaining between them. This CDR3 is built from 12 residues.

Sequencing was done on a sample of blood. The TCR originated in a woman between 40 and 50 years old in good health. The rearrangement links TRBV20-1 to TRBJ1-2, with D perhaps TRBD1 (5 bases). CDR3 bases: TGCAGTGTTACCCGGGACAACTATGGCTACACCTTC. Translating gives CSVTRDNYGYTF.